The T cell receptor beta chain described here comes from a study of control samples from healthy donors and cancer patients. This CDR3 has 13 amino acids. Trimming removed 6 bases at V and 4 bases at J, with 12 bases between. Germline-derived CDR1 and CDR2 are MNHEY and SVGAGI. Using immunoSEQ multiplex PCR, the repertoire was profiled, and TCRdb retains in-frame clones only, with some absent. Among around 130,000 clones, more than 75% were seen once, and the ten largest hold about 12%. This chain links TRBV6-5 with TRBJ1-1; D is possibly TRBD1 (6 bases). The specimen was blood. The receptor was isolated from a man aged 25 to 45 in good health. The CDR3 reads CASRLGQLTEAFF. CDR3 nucleotides: TGTGCCAGCAGGCTAGGACAGCTCACTGAAGCTTTCTTT.